This TCR beta chain was identified during a study of CD8 T cell repertoires and HIV-1 epitope variants. The overall study: Epitopes were three Gag families plus Nef HW9 and YT9. T cells were cultured for less than eleven days with cytokines added on days 3 and 7. Whole-study findings and limits: A handful of clonotypes recognized Nef KF9, one HW9, none TAALDMSHF.

The repertoire was sequenced with immunoSEQ multiplex PCR; TCRdb's copy has only in-frame clones and lacks some. Altogether about 5,000 clones are present, over 60% being singletons, with the ten largest covering 41%. Germline loops: CDR1 ENHRY, CDR2 SYGVKD. V lost 0 bases and J lost 0; bases outside the gene matches: 4. The CDR3 runs to 17 residues. Note on this clone: Its target is not known.

The clonotype originates from a male donor with HIV. The chain combines TRBV10-3 with TRBJ2-1, with 8 bases aligning to TRBD2. Sequencing used cultured CD8+ T cells derived from PBMCs. The CDR3 DNA reads as TGTGCCATCAGTGAGTCGACGGCGGGGGGCTCCTACAATGAGCAGTTCTTC. Residues: CAISESTAGGSYNEQFF.